This T cell receptor (beta chain) was sequenced during a study of naive and memory T cell subsets. The beta constant-region primer was an equimolar mix of two oligonucleotides covering TRBC1 and TRBC2. Four rounds of PCR amplified the ligated cDNA using nested alpha and beta constant-region primers plus SP2. TCRdb reprocessed the UMI-ligation and nested PCR reads via MiXCR and lists one record per CDR3 protein. The sample has roughly 150,000 distinct CDR3 sequences, approximately 18% seen once; the top ten hold approximately 0.58%. Study observations and caveats: Naive repertoires, especially CD8, held a few larger clonotypes, possibly memory cells re-expressing CD45RA.

V gave up 5 bases and J gave up 2 bases, with 15 bases separating them. Germline assignment: CDR1 MNHEY and CDR2 SMNVEV (reference sequence). The CDR3 totals 15 residues. About this clonotype: Antigen specificity is unknown.

The chain carries TRBV27 and TRBJ1-1; no firm D call. This clonotype originated in a human donor in good health. What was sequenced was naive CD8+ T cells from blood. The CDR3 here is CASSRREGRNTEAFF. The CDR3 DNA sequence: TGTGCCAGCAGTCGCCGGGAAGGGCGAAACACTGAAGCTTTCTTT.